A single count supports the clone carrying this TCR beta chain. Its specificity is not known. This sample stems from a study of cytomegalovirus exposure and HLA in healthy donors. Background on the study: The roughly 120 validation repertoires, a later analysis reported, used the same platform as the 666 first-cohort repertoires. Overall study findings and caveats: Specific recognition of CMV antigens was confirmed in vitro for a few chains (all CMV-associated). Accounts indicate the classifier identified cytomegalovirus status with strong specificity and sensitivity.

The table came from immunoSEQ multiplex PCR; TCRdb's copy has only in-frame clones and leaves some out. The sample gives over 250,000 clones, 80% to 90% of which show up once; around 1% is in the top ten. CDR3 length: 16 amino acids. Germline-derived CDR1 and CDR2 are MGHRA and YSYEKL. Between the trimmed V and J ends, which lost 3 bases and 6 bases, there was a span of 18 bases. Sequencing used PBMCs. The chain employs TRBV4-1 and TRBJ2-1; maybe TRBD2 (6 bases). The receptor was isolated from a woman younger than 30 in good health and CMV-seronegative. The CDR3 loop reads CASSHLRSGLSNEQFF. DNA for the CDR3: TGCGCCAGCAGCCATCTGCGCAGCGGGCTCTCCAATGAGCAGTTCTTC.